The 27 T cell receptor beta chains in this list originate from one sample, sequenced in a study of blood T cell repertoires in COVID-19. Measured with immunoSEQ multiplex PCR; TCRdb has only the in-frame clones, and not every one. This table holds tens of thousands of clones, 87% found once. The sequenced sample was peripheral blood. These receptors all come from a man in his sixties with acute or convalescent COVID-19.

V gene TRBV7-8 combines with J gene TRBJ1-2, with D perhaps matching TRBD1 (5 bases). V was clipped by 2 bases and J by 3 bases, with 10 bases between them. The length of the CDR3 is 14 residues. CDR1 SGHVS and CDR2 FQNEAQ come from the germline V gene. The CDR3 nucleotides are TGTGCCAGCAGCTTACAGGGATCGGACTATGGCTACACCTTC. Protein: CASSLQGSDYGYTF.

The chain has TRBV5-1 and TRBJ2-3; D remains unclear. Trimming removed 1 base from V and 9 bases from J, with 12 bases in between. The CDR3 runs 13 residues. Germline V gene data show CDR1 as SGHRS and CDR2 as YFSETQ. The CDR3 loop is CASSLPILETQYF. The CDR3 nucleotides read TGCGCCAGCAGCTTGCCTATCTTAGAAACGCAGTATTTT. Full variable domain (outside the CDR3, taken from reference TRBV5-1 and TRBJ2-3): KAGVTQTPRYLIKTRGQQVTLSCSPISGHRSVSWYQQTPGQGLQFLFEYFSETQRNKGNFPGRFSGRQFSNSRSEMNVSTLELGDSALYLCASSLPILETQYFGPGTRLTVL.

The chain links TRBV9 to TRBJ2-2; TRBD2 matches 7 bases. Per germline, CDR1 SGDLS and CDR2 YYNGEE. CDR3 length: 16 residues. With 4 bases clipped from V and 3 bases from J, the junction kept 9 bases outside the gene matches. CDR3 nucleotide sequence: TGTGCCAGCAGCCAGCGGGGTAGCGGAGACACCGGGGAGCTGTTTTTT. Translated: CASSQRGSGDTGELFF. The variable domain in full, with the rest retrieved from reference TRBV9 and TRBJ2-2, is DSGVTQTPKHLITATGQRVTLRCSPRSGDLSVYWYQQSLDQGLQFLIQYYNGEERAKGNILERFSAQQFPDLHSELNLSSLELGDSALYFCASSQRGSGDTGELFFGEGSRLTVL.

This clone has just one count. The chain is built from TRBV13 and TRBJ1-2, with 8 bases identical to TRBD1. After removal of 2 bases from V and 8 bases from J, the junction contained 4 bases not matched to a gene. CDR1 is PRHDT, CDR2 FYEKMQ, per germline (reference sequence). This CDR3 spans 13 amino acids. The CDR3 DNA is TGTGCCAGCAGCTTAACAGGGGGTGAGGGCTACACCTTC. It translates to CASSLTGGEGYTF.

The V call is TRBV15, the J call TRBJ2-1, with TRBD1 identical over 9 bases. Germline values: CDR1 LNHNV, CDR2 YYDKDF (reference sequence). J gave up 14 bases and V 0 bases, and 8 bases lay outside the gene matches. This CDR3 has 14 residues. The chain's CDR3 is CATSRDLRDRAKFF. CDR3 sequence (DNA): TGTGCCACCAGCAGAGATCTCCGGGACAGGGCAAAGTTCTTC.

The chain employs TRBV7-2 and TRBJ1-6; 7 bases line up with TRBD1. The trim removed 1 base at V and 6 bases at J, leaving 6 bases unmatched. Germline assignment: CDR1 SGHTA and CDR2 FQGNSA. The CDR3 sequence is 16 residues long. In DNA form, the CDR3 reads TGTGCCAGCAGCTTAGTAGGGAGACAGGGTAATTCACCCCTCCACTTT. Protein product: CASSLVGRQGNSPLHF.

As DNA, the CDR3 is TGTGCCAGCAGCGGGGACAGGGGGCTGGACGGGGAGCTGTTTTTT. Its translation is CASSGDRGLDGELFF. This rearrangement joins TRBV5-6 to TRBJ2-2; 12 bases agree with TRBD1. The CDR3 is 15 residues long. CDR1 is SGHDT and CDR2 is YYEEEE in the germline V gene. V shed 4 bases and J 7 bases; nucleotides not matched to a gene: 5.

The gene calls are TRBV28 and TRBJ1-1, with a possible D match to TRBD1 (5 bases). From germline, CDR1 is MDHEN and CDR2 SYDVKM. V was clipped by 3 bases and J by 9 bases, with 11 bases between them. The CDR3 length is 12 residues. The CDR3 bases are TGTGCCAGCAGTTTGGTAAAGGGGCAAGCTTTCTTT. Protein product: CASSLVKGQAFF.

V gene TRBV13 combines with J gene TRBJ1-6, with 8 bases matching TRBD1. V lost 1 base, J lost 2 bases, and 4 bases stayed unmatched. Per the germline V gene, CDR1 is PRHDT and CDR2 is FYEKMQ (reference sequence). The CDR3 extends over 17 amino acids. The CDR3: CASSLARQGPYNSPLHF. Written as DNA, the CDR3 is TGTGCCAGCAGCTTAGCCCGACAGGGGCCCTATAATTCACCCCTCCACTTT.

The chain carries TRBV6-1 and TRBJ1-5; a possible D gene is TRBD1 (6 bases). The V gene lost 2 bases and the J gene lost 5 bases, with 7 bases spanning the gap. Germline values: CDR1 MNHNS, CDR2 SASEGT. The CDR3 totals 13 residues. The CDR3, as DNA: TGTGCCAGCAGTGAACACAGGGATCAGCCCCAGCATTTT. As protein: CASSEHRDQPQHF.

As concerns this clone: A read error may produce the germline difference seen at one junction end. The chain carries TRBV3-1 (or the pseudogene TRBV3-2) and TRBJ1-2; 7 bases fit TRBD1. CDR1 and CDR2 from the germline V gene are LGHDT and YNNKEL (reference sequence). The CDR3 runs 12 residues. CDR3 coding DNA: TGTGCCAGCAGCCAAGATGGGACAGAAGGGAACTTC. This translates into CASSQDGTEGNF.

The chain links TRBV4-3 to TRBJ1-1; D not certain. CDR1 LGHNA and CDR2 YSLEER come from the germline V gene. Trimming took 4 bases from V and 3 from J, leaving 15 bases between them. This CDR3 has 15 amino acids. CDR3 loop: CASSRIDASDTEAFF. In DNA form, the CDR3 reads TGCGCCAGCAGCCGAATAGATGCATCGGACACTGAAGCTTTCTTT.

This clone was found once. The chain recombines TRBV5-4 with TRBJ2-3; D is perhaps TRBD2 (6 bases). Germline lookup yields CDR1 SGHNT and CDR2 YYREEE (reference sequence). The CDR3 has 14 residues. Trimming shortened V by 6 bases and J by 0 bases, and 11 bases separated the two germline ends. The CDR3 region is CASIGSPSTDTQYF. DNA of the CDR3: TGTGCCAGCATCGGGAGCCCGAGCACAGATACGCAGTATTTT.

The chain uses TRBV30 and TRBJ1-1; 7 bases are a match to TRBD1. The germline V gene encodes CDR1 GTSNPN and CDR2 SVGIG (reference sequence). V shed 0 bases, J shed 2 bases, and the junction held 3 bases outside the gene matches. CDR3 size: 14 residues. The CDR3: CAWSVGTANTEAFF. CDR3 DNA sequence: TGTGCCTGGAGTGTAGGGACAGCCAACACTGAAGCTTTCTTT. Combining the CDR3 with reference TRBV30 and TRBJ1-1 gives the whole variable domain SQTIHQWPATLVQPVGSPLSLECTVEGTSNPNLYWYRQAAGRGLQLLFYSVGIGQISSEVPQNLSASRPQDRQFILSSKKLLLSDSGFYLCAWSVGTANTEAFFGQGTRLTVV.

V gene TRBV9 combines with J gene TRBJ2-1; 9 nucleotides align to TRBD1. V lost 0 bases and J lost 3; bases outside the gene matches: 4. Per the germline V gene, CDR1 is SGDLS and CDR2 is YYNGEE. The CDR3 totals 16 residues. CDR3 amino acids: CASSVVRDRVYNEQFF. CDR3 bases: TGTGCCAGCAGCGTAGTTAGGGACAGGGTCTACAATGAGCAGTTCTTC. Together with reference TRBV9 and TRBJ2-1, the CDR3 gives the full variable domain: DSGVTQTPKHLITATGQRVTLRCSPRSGDLSVYWYQQSLDQGLQFLIQYYNGEERAKGNILERFSAQQFPDLHSELNLSSLELGDSALYFCASSVVRDRVYNEQFFGPGTRLTVL.

The gene calls are TRBV10-3 and TRBJ2-3, with 8 bases identical to TRBD2. CDR1 and CDR2 from the germline V gene are ENHRY and SYGVKD. The V gene end was trimmed by 3 bases and the J gene end by 1 base; junction bases not matched to a gene: 3. This CDR3 is built from 15 residues. CDR3 sequence: CAISDASGRTDTQYF. CDR3 bases: TGTGCCATCAGTGACGCTAGCGGGCGCACAGATACGCAGTATTTT.

The chain carries TRBV6-2 or TRBV6-3 and TRBJ1-6; 9 nucleotides line up with TRBD1. Per germline, CDR1 MNHEY and CDR2 SVGEGT. The CDR3 is made up of 14 amino acids. V lost 5 bases and J lost 9; bases outside the gene matches: 5. The CDR3 nucleotides are TGTGCCAGCAGTCAAACAGGGGGCCGTTCACCCCTCCACTTT. It specifies CASSQTGGRSPLHF.

The chain couples TRBV7-2 to TRBJ1-5; D gene ambiguous. The V gene's germline CDR1 is SGHTA and CDR2 FQGNSA. Trimming pared 1 base from V and 0 bases from J, leaving 7 bases between. The CDR3 length is 15 residues. CDR3 protein: CASSLDQYSNQPQHF. CDR3 nucleotides: TGTGCCAGCAGCTTAGACCAGTATAGCAATCAGCCCCAGCATTTT.

This clone was observed a handful of times. This chain links TRBV11-2 with TRBJ1-1, with 7 bases lining up with TRBD1. Germline lookup yields CDR1 SGHAT and CDR2 FQNNGV. J gave up 6 bases and V 7 bases, and 5 bases lay outside the gene matches. The CDR3 spans 12 residues. CDR3 sequence reads: CASTLTGSEAFF. The CDR3 nucleotides are TGTGCCAGCACGCTGACAGGGTCTGAAGCTTTCTTT.

V usage is TRBV6-4 and J usage is TRBJ1-1; D unresolved. The germline V gene has CDR1 MRHNA and CDR2 SNTAGT. V gave up 6 bases and J gave up 1 base, with 9 bases separating them. The CDR3 extends over 13 amino acids. CDR3 amino acids: CASRRTSNTEAFF. CDR3 DNA: TGTGCCAGCAGACGGACTTCGAACACTGAAGCTTTCTTT.

The gene calls are TRBV19 and TRBJ1-2; possibly TRBD1 for D (6 bases). The CDR3 is made up of 16 amino acids. The V and J ends lost 0 bases and 8 bases respectively, with 19 bases between them. Germline V lookup: CDR1 LNHDA, CDR2 SQIVND (reference sequence). CDR3 region: CASSIDRGRSQGGYTF. CDR3 bases: TGTGCCAGTAGTATAGATCGCGGGAGGTCACAGGGAGGCTACACCTTC. The entire variable domain, with the rest obtained from reference TRBV19 and TRBJ1-2, is as follows: DGGITQSPKYLFRKEGQNVTLSCEQNLNHDAMYWYRQDPGQGLRLIYYSQIVNDFQKGDIAEGYSVSREKKESFPLTVTSAQKNPTAFYLCASSIDRGRSQGGYTFGSGTRLTVV.

This chain uses TRBV18 with TRBJ1-2; 8 bases agree with TRBD1. Trimming removed 0 bases from V and 6 bases from J; junction bases left unmatched: 9. The CDR3 covers 16 residues. CDR1 KGHSH and CDR2 LQKENI come from the germline V gene. CDR3 in amino acids: CASSPPGHRGNNGYTF. In nucleotides, the CDR3 is TGTGCCAGCTCACCACCGGGCCACAGGGGGAATAATGGCTACACCTTC.

The V gene is TRBV7-9, the J gene TRBJ2-1; the match to TRBD2 covers 10 bases. The ends lost 1 base at V and 7 bases at J; junction bases unmatched: 7. CDR3 length equals 16 residues. Germline CDR1 reads SEHNR; CDR2 reads FQNEAQ (reference sequence). CDR3 region: CASSLGPSGGYNEQFF. The CDR3 DNA is TGTGCCAGCAGCTTAGGCCCTAGCGGGGGTTATAATGAGCAGTTCTTC.

The chain employs TRBV9 and TRBJ2-5; D ambiguous. Germline CDR1 is SGDLS and CDR2 is YYNGEE. CDR3 length equals 13 residues. The germline V and J ends were trimmed by 0 bases and 5 bases, with 8 bases remaining between them. DNA of the CDR3: TGTGCCAGCAGCGTAGTCGCCGGGGAGACCCAGTACTTC. It is translated as CASSVVAGETQYF.

This sequence joins TRBV5-1 and TRBJ2-1; 7 positions match TRBD1. This CDR3 has 14 residues. CDR1 is SGHRS, CDR2 YFSETQ, per germline. Trimming took 4 bases from V and 8 from J; bases not matched to a gene: 9. The CDR3 reads CASSPLRGLDEQFF. CDR3 nucleotides: TGCGCCAGCAGCCCTCTCAGGGGGTTGGATGAGCAGTTCTTC. The full variable domain, completed using reference TRBV5-1 and TRBJ2-1, is KAGVTQTPRYLIKTRGQQVTLSCSPISGHRSVSWYQQTPGQGLQFLFEYFSETQRNKGNFPGRFSGRQFSNSRSEMNVSTLELGDSALYLCASSPLRGLDEQFFGPGTRLTVL.

V gene TRBV7-2 combines with J gene TRBJ2-2, with 8 bases that match TRBD2. The CDR3 spans 16 residues. V was clipped by 6 bases and J by 6 bases; unmatched bases: 12. The germline CDR1 and CDR2 sequences are SGHTA and FQGNSA. The DNA of the CDR3 is TGTGCCAGCAGTCTGAGCGGGGGCTTAAGTGCCGGGGAGCTGTTTTTT. Translation: CASSLSGGLSAGELFF.

The chain combines TRBV10-2 with TRBJ2-3; 10 bases agree with TRBD1. Trimming cost V 6 bases and J 12 bases; bases outside gene matches: 6. In germline, CDR1 is WSHSY, CDR2 SAAADI. CDR3 size: 12 residues. In DNA form, the CDR3 reads TGCGCCAGCAGCTCCGACAGGGGGCGTCAGTATTTT. Protein: CASSSDRGRQYF.